Listed below are T cell receptor beta chains from one sample, sequenced in a study of blood T cell repertoires in COVID-19. Repertoires were generated with immunoSEQ multiplex PCR, while TCRdb's copy carries only in-frame clones and drops some. The sample carries tens of thousands of clones, more than 90% recorded once. Sequencing was done on a sample of peripheral blood. The receptors were sampled from a man aged 55 to 70 with acute or convalescent COVID-19. Each CDR3 is given with its conserved first and last residue. D genes are given only for firm matches.

length | D | V | CDR3
13 | TRBD1 | TRBV5-1 | CASSPDRDYGYTF
16 | TRBD1 | TRBV7-8 | CASSFLGTGVNEKLFF
18 | TRBD1 | TRBV10-3 | CAISGSIGQGGMTGELFF
17 | TRBD1 | TRBV2 | CASSLTQGARSNAEAFF
13 | TRBD1 | TRBV18 | CASSPGQQETQYF
15 | NA | TRBV19 | CASSPRGTSDTEAFF
11 | NA | TRBV7-2 | CASSLVNGYTF
13 | TRBD1 | TRBV7-2 | CASSIGQGQEQFF
14 | NA | TRBV6-5 | CASRPHGSSYGYTF
12 | TRBD1 | TRBV11-2 | CASSPGGTEAFF
15 | NA | TRBV4-2 | CASSLKQGSNEKLFF
13 | NA | TRBV6-2/TRBV6-3 | CASSPQYNEKLFF
11 | NA | TRBV2 | CASTVYNEQFF
17 | NA | TRBV21-1 | CASSKGVWGATNEKLFF
17 | NA | TRBV7-2 | CASSPGLQYSSGNTIYF
14 | NA | TRBV19 | CASSIGREDQPQHF
11 | NA | TRBV10-2 | CATRDYTEQYF
14 | TRBD1 | TRBV6-5 | CATLDRGRHQPQHF
15 | TRBD1 | TRBV12-5 | CASGGQINSNQPQHF
16 | TRBD1 | TRBV10-2 | CASSEAQGANNSPLHF
13 | NA | TRBV4-1 | CASSHSLTGELFF
16 | TRBD1 | TRBV4-1 | CASSSWTGSSNYGYTF
14 | NA | TRBV7-8 | CASSLVQGTRELFF
15 | TRBD2 | TRBV7-6 | CASSGTSGDHNEQFF
13 | NA | TRBV30 | CAWRLASTDTQYF
12 | NA | TRBV5-4 | CASSLDSNEQFF
16 | TRBD2 | TRBV5-1 | CASRKGLAGVADTQYF
15 | NA | TRBV6-5 | CASSRGQTVSGEAFF
16 | NA | TRBV25-1 | CASSSGHSVSGNTIYF
18 | TRBD1 | TRBV19 | CASKTTSDRGFPNYGYTF
13 | NA | TRBV12-3/TRBV12-4 | CASSPNGGRGYTF
14 | NA | TRBV19 | CASSWASESYEQYF
15 | NA | TRBV3-1/TRBV3-2 | CASSRGGDGRYGYTF
14 | NA | TRBV6-1 | CASSERGEPDTQYF
16 | TRBD1 | TRBV7-3 | CASSQIPGQGTGELFF
14 | TRBD1 | TRBV9 | CASSAGQGNQPQHF
13 | TRBD1 | TRBV30 | CACSRGVNEKLFF
15 | TRBD1 | TRBV7-9 | CASSPEGARAYGYTF
15 | NA | TRBV15 | CATSRERGGLPEAFF
14 | NA | TRBV10-3 | CAISEDSVTDTQYF
12 | NA | TRBV19 | CASGYRLSGYTF
15 | TRBD1 | TRBV10-2 | CASSATGVANYGYTF
13 | NA | TRBV5-1 | CASSSGTGNTIYF
14 | NA | TRBV4-1 | CASSQGGPYNEQFF
13 | NA | TRBV10-3 | CAISEGLRETQYF
14 | NA | TRBV5-4 | CASSLAAGSYEQYF
14 | NA | TRBV3-1/TRBV3-2 | CASSRTASGNTIYF
15 | NA | TRBV19 | CASSLRPEGTYGYTF
16 | TRBD1 | TRBV2 | CASSKGDSYSSYEQYF
11 | NA | TRBV12-5 | CASGSGAEAFF